This T cell receptor beta chain was sequenced during a study of T-cell memory formation after mild COVID-19. Via MiXCR, TCRdb re-called the 5' RACE reads, giving one row per CDR3 protein. The sample lists 180,000 or so distinct CDR3 sequences; 9.5% to 13% were seen once. The CDR3 spans 17 residues. After removal of 0 bases from V and 0 bases from J, the junction contained 3 bases not matched to a gene. Germline V gene lookup returns CDR1 KGHDR and CDR2 SFDVKD. The rearrangement joins TRBV24-1 to TRBJ2-3, with TRBD1 matching over 9 bases. This receptor was taken from a man aged 18 to 29 who had mild COVID-19 (a few samples of this study predate the infection). Cell type and time point are not known. Source material: PBMCs or a T cell subset sorted from them (not recorded which). The DNA for the CDR3 is TGTGCCACCAGTGATTTGGCCGGGACAGGGAGCACAGATACGCAGTATTTT. Protein product: CATSDLAGTGSTDTQYF.